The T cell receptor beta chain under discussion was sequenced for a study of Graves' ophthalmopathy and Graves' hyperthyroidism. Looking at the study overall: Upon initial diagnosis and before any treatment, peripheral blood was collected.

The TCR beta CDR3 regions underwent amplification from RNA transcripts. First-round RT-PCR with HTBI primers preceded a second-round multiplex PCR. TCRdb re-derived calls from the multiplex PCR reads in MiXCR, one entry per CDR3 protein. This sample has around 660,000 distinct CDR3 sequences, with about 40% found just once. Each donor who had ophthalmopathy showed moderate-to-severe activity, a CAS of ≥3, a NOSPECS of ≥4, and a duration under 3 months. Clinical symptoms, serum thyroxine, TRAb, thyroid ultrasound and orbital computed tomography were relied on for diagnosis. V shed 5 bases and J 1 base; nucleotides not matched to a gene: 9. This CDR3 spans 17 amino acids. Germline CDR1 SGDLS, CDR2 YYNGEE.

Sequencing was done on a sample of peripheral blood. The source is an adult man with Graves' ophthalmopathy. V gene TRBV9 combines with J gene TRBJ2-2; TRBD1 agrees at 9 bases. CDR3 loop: CASSPPGQGQNTGELFF. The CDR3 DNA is TGTGCCAGCAGTCCACCCGGACAGGGGCAGAACACCGGGGAGCTGTTTTTT.